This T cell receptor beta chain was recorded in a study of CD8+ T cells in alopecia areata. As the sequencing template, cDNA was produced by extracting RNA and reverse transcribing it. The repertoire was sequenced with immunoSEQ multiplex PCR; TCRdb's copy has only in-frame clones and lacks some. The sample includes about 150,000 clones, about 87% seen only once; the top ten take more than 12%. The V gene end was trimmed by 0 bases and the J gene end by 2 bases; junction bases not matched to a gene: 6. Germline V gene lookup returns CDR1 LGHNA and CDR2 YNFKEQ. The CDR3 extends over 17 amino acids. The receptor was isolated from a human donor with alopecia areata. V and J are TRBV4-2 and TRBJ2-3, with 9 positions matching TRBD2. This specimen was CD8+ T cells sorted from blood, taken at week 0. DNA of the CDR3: TGTGCCAGCAGCCAAGATGGGCTAGCGGGGATCACAGATACGCAGTATTTT. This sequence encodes CASSQDGLAGITDTQYF.